A selection of T cell receptor beta chains follows, all from one sample in a study of a mutant IDH1 vaccine in newly diagnosed glioma. Clones were sequenced by immunoSEQ multiplex PCR, and TCRdb holds only the in-frame ones, with some missing. The sample consists of 55,000 to 70,000 clones, approximately 90% of them appearing once. No antigen is known for these receptors. Sample: PBMCs, taken from a glioma patient whose treatment included an IDH1 peptide vaccine. The receptors here all came from a man aged 40-50 years with glioma. Both conserved end residues are part of each CDR3. The order of the fields is clone size, D gene, J gene, V gene, CDR3 protein, CDR3 DNA. A D gene is named only where the DNA matches it firmly. Size tells how often a clone was seen (once, few, many) or the class of an expanded clone, and some rows leave it out.

.	.	TRBJ2-2	TRBV19	CASSIGYAGELFF	TGTGCCAGTAGTATCGGGTACGCCGGGGAGCTGTTTTTT
.	.	TRBJ2-1	TRBV7-9	CASTPGGAVSYNEQFF	TGTGCCAGCACCCCGGGCGGGGCAGTCTCCTACAATGAGCAGTTCTTC
once	TRBD1	TRBJ1-5	TRBV28	CASGGQYQPQHF	TGTGCCAGCGGGGGACAGTATCAGCCCCAGCATTTT
.	.	TRBJ1-5	TRBV10-3	CAIILNQVAQPQHF	TGTGCCATCATTCTGAACCAAGTGGCCCAGCCCCAGCATTTT
.	.	TRBJ1-6	TRBV19	CASSMGRARNSPLHF	TGTGCCAGTAGTATGGGCAGGGCGAGGAATTCACCCCTCCACTTT
few	.	TRBJ1-1	TRBV5-4	CASRVTGNTEAFF	TGTGCCAGCAGAGTAACAGGGAACACTGAAGCTTTCTTT
.	.	TRBJ1-4	TRBV25-1	CASSDSWEGTTTNEKLFF	TGTGCCAGCAGTGATTCTTGGGAGGGAACGACAACTAATGAAAAACTGTTTTTT
once	TRBD2	TRBJ2-1	TRBV11-3	CASSLGLAVDNEQFF	TGTGCCAGCAGCCTGGGACTAGCGGTCGACAATGAGCAGTTCTTC
once	.	TRBJ2-5	TRBV5-8	CASSSLMGRETQYF	TGTGCCAGCAGCTCACTGATGGGTCGGGAGACCCAGTACTTC
.	TRBD2	TRBJ2-3	TRBV2	CASSKTSGHLDTQYF	TGTGCCAGCAGTAAGACTAGCGGACACTTAGATACGCAGTATTTT
.	.	TRBJ2-7	TRBV11-1	CASSFGARSEQYF	TGTGCCAGCAGCTTCGGGGCTCGGTCCGAGCAGTACTTC
.	.	TRBJ1-5	TRBV30	CAWSVGGSYQPQHF	TGTGCCTGGAGTGTAGGCGGATCGTATCAGCCCCAGCATTTT
.	TRBD1	TRBJ1-2	TRBV18	CASSMDRESSGYTF	TGTGCCAGCTCAATGGACAGGGAGAGTTCTGGCTACACCTTC
.	.	TRBJ1-2	TRBV11-2	CASSLDPGYGYTF	TGTGCCAGCAGCTTAGATCCAGGGTATGGCTACACCTTC
.	.	TRBJ2-3	TRBV2	CASSEGTTDTQYF	TGTGCCAGCAGTGAGGGCACCACAGATACGCAGTATTTT
.	.	TRBJ1-3	TRBV2	CASRMGTRSGNTIYF	TGTGCCAGCAGGATGGGGACCCGCTCTGGAAACACCATATATTTT
.	.	TRBJ1-2	TRBV28	CASSYAGVYYGYTF	TGTGCCAGCAGTTATGCAGGGGTCTACTATGGCTACACCTTC
.	.	TRBJ1-2	TRBV27	CASSLSIAGLNYGYTF	TGTGCCAGCAGTTTATCGATCGCGGGACTTAACTATGGCTACACCTTC
.	.	TRBJ2-5	TRBV9	CASSDRDNQETQYF	TGTGCCAGCAGCGACAGGGACAACCAAGAGACCCAGTACTTC
.	TRBD1	TRBJ1-1	TRBV7-2	CASSSTGGITMNTEAFF	TGTGCCAGCAGCTCGACAGGGGGCATTACCATGAACACTGAAGCTTTCTTT
.	.	TRBJ1-4	TRBV28	CASSETGRNNEKLFF	TGTGCCAGCAGCGAAACAGGGCGTAATAATGAAAAACTGTTTTTT
.	TRBD1	TRBJ2-5	TRBV6-5	CASSYLQGAGETQYF	TGTGCCAGCAGTTACTTACAGGGGGCTGGGGAGACCCAGTACTTC
.	.	TRBJ2-2	TRBV19	CASSNYRVGSYANTGELFF	TGTGCCAGTAGTAATTACCGGGTCGGGAGCTACGCGAACACCGGGGAGCTGTTTTTT
few	.	TRBJ1-4	TRBV30	CAWSATTTNEKLFF	TGTGCCTGGAGTGCCACCACAACTAATGAAAAACTGTTTTTT
.	TRBD1	TRBJ1-2	TRBV7-6	CASSPGQGYGYTF	TGTGCCAGCAGCCCAGGACAGGGCTATGGCTACACCTTC
.	.	TRBJ2-2	TRBV18	CASSPYSDDTGELFF	TGTGCCAGCTCTCCTTATTCAGATGATACCGGGGAGCTGTTTTTT
.	TRBD1	TRBJ1-5	TRBV19	CASTKGTDTTSDNQPQHF	TGTGCCAGTACCAAAGGGACAGACACAACCTCCGACAATCAGCCCCAGCATTTT
few	.	TRBJ1-2	TRBV4-1	CASSPPSGYGYTF	TGCGCCAGCAGCCCCCCCTCCGGCTATGGCTACACCTTC
once	.	TRBJ1-1	TRBV21-1	CASSKQGNSGSPEAFF	TGTGCCAGCAGCAAACAGGGAAATTCAGGGTCTCCTGAAGCTTTCTTT
.	TRBD2	TRBJ2-7	TRBV2	CASSHRVAGSAREQYF	TGTGCCAGCAGTCACAGGGTAGCGGGATCGGCAAGGGAGCAGTACTTC
.	TRBD1	TRBJ1-2	TRBV2	CASSIRTGANGYTF	TGTGCCAGCAGTATTCGGACAGGGGCTAATGGCTACACCTTC
.	.	TRBJ1-6	TRBV27	CASRSIQGFNSPLHF	TGTGCCAGCCGCTCCATACAGGGATTTAATTCACCCCTCCACTTT
.	.	TRBJ1-1	TRBV19	CASSANPGHLEAFF	TGTGCCAGTAGTGCAAACCCTGGACACCTTGAAGCTTTCTTT
.	TRBD1	TRBJ2-2	TRBV5-1	CASSTGTGFPGELFF	TGCGCCAGCAGCACCGGGACAGGGTTCCCCGGGGAGCTGTTTTTT
.	TRBD2	TRBJ2-3	TRBV19	CASSIRRLANSTDTQYF	TGTGCCAGTAGTATAAGAAGACTAGCAAATAGCACAGATACGCAGTATTTT
.	.	TRBJ2-7	TRBV7-2	CASSSRRTTYEQYF	TGTGCCAGCAGCTCCCGGCGAACGACCTACGAGCAGTACTTC
.	TRBD1	TRBJ1-5	TRBV28	CASTRGGTGGQPQHF	TGTGCCAGCACCCGGGGAGGGACAGGGGGTCAGCCCCAGCATTTT
.	.	TRBJ2-4	TRBV6-5	CACRDNLNIQYF	TGTGCCTGCCGGGACAACTTAAACATTCAGTACTTC
.	.	TRBJ2-2	TRBV10-3	CAIRDDGAGGELFF	TGTGCCATCAGAGATGACGGGGCCGGCGGGGAGCTGTTTTTT
.	.	TRBJ1-5	TRBV28	CASARTVGQPQHF	TGTGCCAGCGCGCGGACAGTTGGTCAGCCCCAGCATTTT
.	.	TRBJ1-3	TRBV27	CASSPSWTVGNTIYF	TGTGCCAGCAGCCCTTCATGGACGGTTGGAAACACCATATATTTT
.	TRBD2	TRBJ2-2	TRBV5-6	CASSLPGLAAGTGELFF	TGTGCCAGCAGCTTACCCGGACTAGCCGCGGGCACCGGGGAGCTGTTTTTT
few	.	TRBJ1-1	TRBV28	CASQDTSNTEAFF	TGTGCCAGCCAAGACACTTCGAACACTGAAGCTTTCTTT
.	.	TRBJ2-7	TRBV28	CASSNLGQTDEQYF	TGTGCCAGCAGTAACCTGGGGCAGACGGACGAGCAGTACTTC
.	TRBD2	TRBJ2-5	TRBV14	CASSHKLAGGQETQYF	TGTGCCAGCAGCCATAAACTAGCGGGGGGACAAGAGACCCAGTACTTC
.	.	TRBJ2-6	TRBV6-4	CACSDSGSASSSGANVLTF	TGTGCCTGCAGTGACTCGGGCTCCGCCAGCAGCTCTGGGGCCAACGTCCTGACTTTC
.	.	TRBJ1-2	TRBV15	CATSRDMGTAFYGYTF	TGTGCCACCAGCAGAGATATGGGGACGGCCTTCTATGGCTACACCTTC
.	.	TRBJ1-3	TRBV5-4	CASSLGDPGNTIYF	TGTGCCAGCAGCTTGGGGGATCCTGGAAACACCATATATTTT
.	TRBD2	TRBJ2-5	TRBV11-2	CASSRTRGVGETQYF	TGTGCCAGCAGCCGTACACGGGGGGTGGGGGAGACCCAGTACTTC
.	.	TRBJ1-1	TRBV19	CLRRRGGVGTEAFF	TGTCTCCGCCGTCGTGGGGGGGTGGGCACTGAAGCTTTCTTT
.	.	TRBJ2-5	TRBV18	CASSPNEGAETQYF	TGTGCCAGCTCACCAAATGAAGGGGCAGAGACCCAGTACTTC
.	.	TRBJ2-7	TRBV4-3	CASSQAPPGAYEQYF	TGCGCCAGCAGCCAAGCCCCGCCAGGGGCCTACGAGCAGTACTTC
.	.	TRBJ2-1	TRBV5-1	CASSLIASPQPYNEQFF	TGCGCCAGCAGCTTGATAGCTAGCCCCCAACCTTACAATGAGCAGTTCTTC
.	.	TRBJ2-5	TRBV9	CASSVGPSGQETQYF	TGTGCCAGCAGCGTAGGTCCGAGTGGGCAAGAGACCCAGTACTTC
.	TRBD1	TRBJ1-6	TRBV5-1	CASSLVQGSNSPLHF	TGCGCCAGCAGCTTGGTACAGGGGAGTAATTCACCCCTCCACTTT